Listed below are T cell receptor beta chains from one sample, sequenced in a study of T cell repertoires in cytomegalovirus infection. TCRdb re-analysed the reads in MiXCR, keeping a single row per CDR3 protein. The table lists some 700,000 distinct CDR3 sequences, roughly a third of them singletons. Sequencing input: PBMCs. Receptors were obtained from a human donor in good health (CMV status not recorded). Some clones in this sample may be carry-over from other donors' samples. CDR3s leave out the opening cysteine and the closing phenylalanine or tryptophan.

v_gene	j_gene	CDR3aa
TRBV28	TRBJ1-1	ASRETGRMRNTEAF
TRBV10-3	TRBJ1-5	AISRDRASNQPQH
TRBV24-1	TRBJ2-7	ATSPKGGRADEQY
TRBV7-6	TRBJ2-3	ASSSSGTIRTDTQY
TRBV2	TRBJ2-7	ASSVGGGPGEQY
TRBV28	TRBJ1-2	ASSLGYNRGKKGYT
TRBV12-3/TRBV12-4	TRBJ2-5	ASSWVGGVQETQY
TRBV6-1	TRBJ2-7	AISEWIVWREIYEQY
TRBV10-3	TRBJ2-7	AISTGTSGTYEQY
TRBV4-1	TRBJ1-5	ASSQEEGSSDNQPQH
TRBV27	TRBJ2-7	ASMTRGRAPDSYEQY
TRBV28	TRBJ2-5	ASSIHSQDGQAGTQY
TRBV4-1	TRBJ1-1	ASSQMSRATEAF
TRBV10-2	TRBJ1-5	ASGLDNQPQH
TRBV5-6	TRBJ2-4	ASSVITGGLMNIQY
TRBV7-9	TRBJ2-2	ASSFRTGPTGELF
TRBV10-3	TRBJ1-1	AINAGTGGFEAF
TRBV7-6	TRBJ2-1	ASSARDRELDEQF
TRBV11-3	TRBJ2-3	ASIHGTEDTDTQY
TRBV6-5	TRBJ2-3	DSRPFRQGVDTQY
TRBV28	TRBJ2-4	ASSLGLGRDKNIQY
TRBV12-3/TRBV12-4	TRBJ2-7	ASSPDRAGYEEY
TRBV6-4	TRBJ2-7	ASSPLSLRSMTLAGAAYEQY
TRBV7-9	TRBJ1-6	ASSLPGLGNSPLH
TRBV19	TRBJ1-4	ASTQGAAREKLF
TRBV7-6	TRBJ2-3	ASRPFSTDTQY
TRBV28	TRBJ2-5	ASGRGQETQY
TRBV27	TRBJ2-3	ASSPLTSGGASTDTQY
TRBV29-1	TRBJ2-5	SVKLTSGGETQY
TRBV27	TRBJ2-1	ASSPSVGNEQF
TRBV12-3/TRBV12-4	TRBJ1-5	ASSSRQARGNQPQH
TRBV24-1	TRBJ2-7	ATSEDRRGTYEQY
TRBV29-1	TRBJ2-6	SVSKMDGANVLT
TRBV7-8	TRBJ1-2	ASSSNRGGYT
TRBV7-2	TRBJ2-3	ASSLGPSWKTDKQY
TRBV6-6	TRBJ1-1	ASKYDTEAF
TRBV7-2	TRBJ1-2	ASSPRSYGYT
TRBV28	TRBJ2-6	ASSLGRQGVTGANVLT
TRBV6-5	TRBJ1-2	ASSEAGTVFRGYT
TRBV4-1	TRBJ2-1	ASSPFWGYNEQF
TRBV7-2	TRBJ2-7	ASSLDFGAYEQY
TRBV7-3	TRBJ2-5	ASSRQGRARETQY
TRBV12-3/TRBV12-4	TRBJ1-1	ASSLMGGGTEAF
TRBV7-9	TRBJ2-3	ASSYGTSGVETQY
TRBV5-6	TRBJ2-3	ASSLKGRGSPTDTQY
TRBV7-8	TRBJ2-7	ASSLSQGKYHEQY
TRBV12-3/TRBV12-4	TRBJ2-2	ASIGRTGELF
TRBV6-6	TRBJ2-7	ASSYPGTGGNEQY
TRBV7-2	TRBJ1-4	ASSLVSFPKGTNENLF
TRBV4-1	TRBJ1-1	ASSPIPLMNTEAF
TRBV30	TRBJ1-5	AWIGGHSNQPQH
TRBV7-6	TRBJ1-3	ACREGDSGNTLY
TRBV19	TRBJ1-1	ASGQVAEAF
TRBV28	TRBJ2-1	ASSLREEGHNEQF
TRBV7-9	TRBJ2-7	VTATSPAYEQY
TRBV6-1	TRBJ2-1	ASRETSGSYNEQF
TRBV6-2/TRBV6-3	TRBJ1-6	ASSYSIPSSPLH
TRBV2	TRBJ2-2	ATRTSGGARGTGELF
TRBV27	TRBJ2-4	ASSYLSGAKNIQY
TRBV2	TRBJ2-2	ASSEARGNTGELF